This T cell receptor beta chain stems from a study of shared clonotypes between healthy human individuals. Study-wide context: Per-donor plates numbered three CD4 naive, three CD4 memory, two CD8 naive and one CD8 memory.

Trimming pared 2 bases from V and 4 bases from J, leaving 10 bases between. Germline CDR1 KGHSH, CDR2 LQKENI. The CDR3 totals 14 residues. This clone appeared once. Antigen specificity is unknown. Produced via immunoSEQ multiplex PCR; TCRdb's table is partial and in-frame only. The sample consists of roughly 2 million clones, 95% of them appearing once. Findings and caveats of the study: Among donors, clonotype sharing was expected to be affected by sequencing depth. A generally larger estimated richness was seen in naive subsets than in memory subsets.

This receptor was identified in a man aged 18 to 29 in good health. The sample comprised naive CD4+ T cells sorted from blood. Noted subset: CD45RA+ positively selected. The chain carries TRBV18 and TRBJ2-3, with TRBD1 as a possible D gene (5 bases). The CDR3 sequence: CASSPGRVPDTQYF. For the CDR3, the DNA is TGTGCCAGCTCACCAGGCAGGGTGCCAGATACGCAGTATTTT.